This TCR beta chain was identified during a study of PD-L1 blockade in urothelial cancer. About the study: Bladder-origin urothelial cancer in males covered about 90% of the roughly 30 patients. After treatment start, blood was analyzed at 3 weeks (second dose) and at 6 weeks.

Here immunoSEQ multiplex PCR was the method, and the copy in TCRdb shows in-frame clones only, minus some. The sample has some 29,000 clones, around 87% seen once. The CDR3 length is 13 residues. V lost 0 bases and J lost 6, with 8 bases in between. CDR1 is SGDLS, CDR2 YYNGEE, per germline. This sequence was found in a man aged 50 or older with urothelial cancer. The input for sequencing was PBMCs, taken around atezolizumab (anti-PD-L1) treatment. J is TRBJ2-3 and V is TRBV9; a possible D gene is TRBD1 (5 bases). The DNA for the CDR3 is TGTGCCAGCAGCGTAGGGGGCGTGGATACGCAGTATTTT. Its translation is CASSVGGVDTQYF. The complete variable domain, with remaining parts taken from reference TRBV9 and TRBJ2-3, reads DSGVTQTPKHLITATGQRVTLRCSPRSGDLSVYWYQQSLDQGLQFLIQYYNGEERAKGNILERFSAQQFPDLHSELNLSSLELGDSALYFCASSVGGVDTQYFGPGTRLTVL.